This record covers a single T cell receptor (beta chain). The antigen remains undetermined. The data were obtained in a study of naive and memory T cell subsets. Broader study findings: There was no ground truth to check naive and memory subset results.

Trimming took off 5 bases at V and 2 bases at J, with 16 bases between the two ends. Per germline, CDR1 MNHEY and CDR2 SVGAGI. This CDR3 has 15 residues. CMV status came from CD4+ T cell IFNgamma after overnight CMV lysate stimulation of fresh PBMCs. Cells stained for CD3, CD4, CD8, CD45RA and CD27 were sorted into four subsets. The beta constant-region primer was an equimolar mix of two oligonucleotides covering TRBC1 and TRBC2. The ligated cDNA underwent four PCR rounds using SP2 and nested alpha and beta constant-region primers. TCRdb redid the calling of the UMI-ligation and nested PCR reads with MiXCR, one entry per CDR3 protein. The sample gives 25,000 to 40,000 distinct CDR3 sequences, 18% of which show up once; less than 3.5% is in the top ten.

The clonotype comes from a human donor in good health. The sample was effector memory CD4+ T cells from blood. This sample's subset: effector memory, CD45RA- CD27-. The gene calls are TRBV6-5 and TRBJ2-7, with D possibly matching TRBD2 (6 bases). CDR3 loop: CASSTLAGSTYEQYF. The CDR3 DNA sequence: TGTGCCAGCAGTACCTTAGCCGGGAGCACCTACGAGCAGTACTTC.